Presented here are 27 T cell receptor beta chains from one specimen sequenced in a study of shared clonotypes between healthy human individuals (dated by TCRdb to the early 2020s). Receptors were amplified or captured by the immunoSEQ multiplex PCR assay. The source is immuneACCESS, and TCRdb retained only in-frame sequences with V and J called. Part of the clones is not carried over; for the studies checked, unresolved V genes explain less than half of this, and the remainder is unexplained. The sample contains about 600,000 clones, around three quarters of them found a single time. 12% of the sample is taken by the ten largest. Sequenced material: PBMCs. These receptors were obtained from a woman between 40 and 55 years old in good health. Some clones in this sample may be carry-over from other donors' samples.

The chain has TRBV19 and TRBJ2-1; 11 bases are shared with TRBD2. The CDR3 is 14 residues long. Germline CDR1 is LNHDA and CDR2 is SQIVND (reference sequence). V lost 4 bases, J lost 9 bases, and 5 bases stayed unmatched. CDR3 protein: CASSSVLAGVEQFF. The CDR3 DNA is TGTGCCAGTAGTAGTGTACTAGCGGGAGTTGAGCAGTTCTTC.

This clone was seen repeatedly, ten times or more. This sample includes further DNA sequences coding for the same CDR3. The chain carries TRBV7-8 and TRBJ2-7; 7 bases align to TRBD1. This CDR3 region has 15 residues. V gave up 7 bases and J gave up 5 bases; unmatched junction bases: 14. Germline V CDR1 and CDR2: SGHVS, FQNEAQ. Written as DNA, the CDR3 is TGTGCCAGCACAGTCTACGGGACAGCCCCCCACGAGCAGTACTTC. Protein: CASTVYGTAPHEQYF.

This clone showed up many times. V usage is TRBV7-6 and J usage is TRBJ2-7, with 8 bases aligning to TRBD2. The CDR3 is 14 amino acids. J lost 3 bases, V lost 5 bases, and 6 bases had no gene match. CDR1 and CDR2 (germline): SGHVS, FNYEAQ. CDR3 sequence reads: CASSRAGEYYEQYF. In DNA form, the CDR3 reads TGTGCCAGCAGCCGAGCGGGGGAATACTACGAGCAGTACTTC.

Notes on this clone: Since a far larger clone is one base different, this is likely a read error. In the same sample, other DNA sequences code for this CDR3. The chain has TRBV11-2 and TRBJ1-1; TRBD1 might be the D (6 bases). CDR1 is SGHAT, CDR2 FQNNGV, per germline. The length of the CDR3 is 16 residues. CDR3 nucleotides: TGTGCCAGCAGCTCCCCTGAGTGGATTCGGGACACTGAAGCTTTCTTC. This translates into CASSSPEWIRDTEAFF.

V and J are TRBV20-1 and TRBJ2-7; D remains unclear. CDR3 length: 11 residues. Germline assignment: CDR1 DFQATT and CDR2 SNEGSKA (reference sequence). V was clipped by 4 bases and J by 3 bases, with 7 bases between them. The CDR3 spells CSAKEVYEQYF. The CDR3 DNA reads TGCAGTGCTAAGGAAGTCTACGAGCAGTACTTC.

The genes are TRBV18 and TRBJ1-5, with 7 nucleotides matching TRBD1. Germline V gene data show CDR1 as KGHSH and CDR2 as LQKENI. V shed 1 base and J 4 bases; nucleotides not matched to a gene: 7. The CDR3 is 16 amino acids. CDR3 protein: CASSPLGQAANQPQHF. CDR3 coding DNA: TGTGCCAGCTCACCACTAGGACAGGCAGCAAATCAGCCCCAGCATTTT.

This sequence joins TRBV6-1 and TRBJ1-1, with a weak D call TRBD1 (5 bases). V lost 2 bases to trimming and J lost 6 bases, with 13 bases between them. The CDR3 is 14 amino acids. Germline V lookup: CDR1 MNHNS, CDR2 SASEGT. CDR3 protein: CASSEFGGDAEAFF. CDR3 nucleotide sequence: TGTGCCAGCAGTGAATTCGGCGGGGACGCTGAAGCTTTCTTT.

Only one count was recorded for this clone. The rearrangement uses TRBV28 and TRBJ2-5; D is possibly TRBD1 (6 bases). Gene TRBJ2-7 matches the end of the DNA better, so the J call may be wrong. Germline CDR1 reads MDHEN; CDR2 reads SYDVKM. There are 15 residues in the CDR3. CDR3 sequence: CASSPRGQISYEQYF. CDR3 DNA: TGTGCCAGCAGTCCCCGCGGACAGATCTCCTACGAGCAGTACTTC.

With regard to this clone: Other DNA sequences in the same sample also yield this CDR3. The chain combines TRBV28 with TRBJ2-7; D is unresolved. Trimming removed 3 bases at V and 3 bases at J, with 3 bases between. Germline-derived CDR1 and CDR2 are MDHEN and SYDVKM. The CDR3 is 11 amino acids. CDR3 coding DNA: TGTGCCAGCAGTTTGCGCTACGAGCAGTACTTC. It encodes CASSLRYEQYF.

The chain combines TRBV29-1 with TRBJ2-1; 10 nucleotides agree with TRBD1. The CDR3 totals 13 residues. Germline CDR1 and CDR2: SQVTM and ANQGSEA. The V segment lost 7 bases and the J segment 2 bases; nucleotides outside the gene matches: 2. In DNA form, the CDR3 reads TGCAGCGCTGGACAGGGGGCCTACAATGAGCAGTTCTTC. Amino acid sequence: CSAGQGAYNEQFF.

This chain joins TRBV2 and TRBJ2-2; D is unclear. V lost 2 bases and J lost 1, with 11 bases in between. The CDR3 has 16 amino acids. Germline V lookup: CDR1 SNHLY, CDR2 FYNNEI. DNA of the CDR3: TGTGCCAGCAGTGAACGGCCAGGAAAGAACACCGGGGAGCTGTTTTTT. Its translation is CASSERPGKNTGELFF.

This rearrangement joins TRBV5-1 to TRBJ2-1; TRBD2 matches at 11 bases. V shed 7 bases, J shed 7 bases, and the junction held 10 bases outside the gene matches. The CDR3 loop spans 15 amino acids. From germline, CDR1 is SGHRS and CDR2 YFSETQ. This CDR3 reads CASGLTSGSINEQFF. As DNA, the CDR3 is TGCGCCAGCGGCCTCACTAGCGGGAGTATAAATGAGCAGTTCTTC.

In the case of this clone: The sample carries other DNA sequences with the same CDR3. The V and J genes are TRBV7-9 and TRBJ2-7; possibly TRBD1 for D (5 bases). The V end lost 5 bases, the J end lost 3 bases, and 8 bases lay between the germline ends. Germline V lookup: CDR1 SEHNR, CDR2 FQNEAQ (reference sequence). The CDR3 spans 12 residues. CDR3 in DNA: TGTGCCAGCAGCGGTGACAGCTACGAGCAGTACTTC. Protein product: CASSGDSYEQYF.

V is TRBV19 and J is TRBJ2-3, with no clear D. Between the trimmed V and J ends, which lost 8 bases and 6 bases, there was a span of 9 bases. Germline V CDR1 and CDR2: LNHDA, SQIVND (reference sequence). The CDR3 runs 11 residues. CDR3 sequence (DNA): TGTGCCAGTGGGTATAGGGATACGCAGTATTTT. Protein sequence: CASGYRDTQYF.

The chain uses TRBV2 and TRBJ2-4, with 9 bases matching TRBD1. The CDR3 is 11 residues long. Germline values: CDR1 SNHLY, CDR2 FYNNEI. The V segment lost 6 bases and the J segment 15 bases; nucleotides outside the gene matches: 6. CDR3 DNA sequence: TGTGCCAGCAGCCCGGGACAGGGTGGGTACTTC. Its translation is CASSPGQGGYF. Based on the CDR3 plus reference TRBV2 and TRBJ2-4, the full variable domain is EPEVTQTPSHQVTQMGQEVILRCVPISNHLYFYWYRQILGQKVEFLVSFYNNEISEKSEIFDDQFSVERPDGSNFTLKIRSTKLEDSAMYFCASSPGQGGYFGAGTRLSVL.

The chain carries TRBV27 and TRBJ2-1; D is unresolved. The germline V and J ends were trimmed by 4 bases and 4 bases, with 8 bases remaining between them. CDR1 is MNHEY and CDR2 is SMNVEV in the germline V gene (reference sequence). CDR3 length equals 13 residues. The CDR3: CASSSPSYNEQFF. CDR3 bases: TGTGCCAGCAGTTCACCCAGTTACAATGAGCAGTTCTTC.

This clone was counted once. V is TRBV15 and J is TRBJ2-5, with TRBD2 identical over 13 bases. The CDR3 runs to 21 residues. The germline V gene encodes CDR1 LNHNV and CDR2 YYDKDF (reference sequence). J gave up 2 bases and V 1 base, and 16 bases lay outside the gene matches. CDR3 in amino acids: CATSRGASTSGRAGGQETQYF. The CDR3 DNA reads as TGTGCCACCAGCAGAGGTGCTTCCACTAGCGGGAGGGCCGGTGGTCAAGAGACCCAGTACTTC.

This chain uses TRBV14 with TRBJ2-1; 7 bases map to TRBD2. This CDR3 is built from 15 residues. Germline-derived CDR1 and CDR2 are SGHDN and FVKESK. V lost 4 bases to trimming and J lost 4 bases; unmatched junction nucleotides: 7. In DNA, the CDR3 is TGTGCCAGCAGCCGAGGGAGCGGGGCATACAATGAGCAGTTCTTC. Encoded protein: CASSRGSGAYNEQFF.

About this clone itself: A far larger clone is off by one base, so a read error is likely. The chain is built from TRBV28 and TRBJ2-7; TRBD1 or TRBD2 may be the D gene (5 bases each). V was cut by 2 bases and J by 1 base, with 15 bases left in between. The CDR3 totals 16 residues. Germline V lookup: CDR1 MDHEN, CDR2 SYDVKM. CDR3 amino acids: CASSLGVTGPSYEQYF. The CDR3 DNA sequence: TGTGCCAGCAGTTTAGGGGTAACGGGACCTTCCTACGAGCAGTACTTC. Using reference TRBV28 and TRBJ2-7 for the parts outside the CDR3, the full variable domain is DVKVTQSSRYLVKRTGEKVFLECVQDMDHENMFWYRQDPGLGLRLIYFSYDVKMKEKGDIPEGYSVSREKKERFSLILESASTNQTSMYLCASSLGVTGPSYEQYFGPGTRLTVT.

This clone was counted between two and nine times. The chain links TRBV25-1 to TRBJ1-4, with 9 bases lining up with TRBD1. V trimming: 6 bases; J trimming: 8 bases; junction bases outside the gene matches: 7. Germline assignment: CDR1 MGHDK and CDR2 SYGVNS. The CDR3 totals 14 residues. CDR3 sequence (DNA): TGTGCCAGCAGGGGTGACAGGGGGAGGGAAAAACTGTTTTTT. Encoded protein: CASRGDRGREKLFF.

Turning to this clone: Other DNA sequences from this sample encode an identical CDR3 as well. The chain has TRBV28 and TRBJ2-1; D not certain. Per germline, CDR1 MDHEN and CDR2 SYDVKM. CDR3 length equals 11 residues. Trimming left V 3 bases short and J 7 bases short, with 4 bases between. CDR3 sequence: CASSLANEQFF. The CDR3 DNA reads TGTGCCAGCAGTTTGGCGAATGAGCAGTTCTTC.

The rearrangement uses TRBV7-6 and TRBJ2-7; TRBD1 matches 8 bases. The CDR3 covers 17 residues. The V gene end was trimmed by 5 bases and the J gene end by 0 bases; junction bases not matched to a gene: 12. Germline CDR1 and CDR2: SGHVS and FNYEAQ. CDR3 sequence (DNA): TGTGCCAGCAGCACAAACCTAAGACAGGGGATCTCCTACGAGCAGTACTTC. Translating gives CASSTNLRQGISYEQYF. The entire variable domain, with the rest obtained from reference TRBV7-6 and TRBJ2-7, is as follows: GAGVSQSPRYKVTKRGQDVALRCDPISGHVSLYWYRQALGQGPEFLTYFNYEAQQDKSGLPNDRFSAERPEGSISTLTIQRTEQRDSAMYRCASSTNLRQGISYEQYFGPGTRLTVT.

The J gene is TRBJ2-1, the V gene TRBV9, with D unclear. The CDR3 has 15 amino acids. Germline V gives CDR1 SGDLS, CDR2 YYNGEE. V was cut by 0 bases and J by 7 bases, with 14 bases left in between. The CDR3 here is CASSVVPGLLNEQFF. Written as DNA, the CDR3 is TGTGCCAGCAGCGTAGTGCCCGGATTATTGAATGAGCAGTTCTTC.

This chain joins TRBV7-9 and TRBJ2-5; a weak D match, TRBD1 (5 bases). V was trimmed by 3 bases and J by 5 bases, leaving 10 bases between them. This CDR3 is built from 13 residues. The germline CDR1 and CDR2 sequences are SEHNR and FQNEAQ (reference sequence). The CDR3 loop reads CASSFPGPETQYF. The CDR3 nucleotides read TGTGCCAGCAGCTTCCCAGGGCCGGAGACCCAGTACTTC. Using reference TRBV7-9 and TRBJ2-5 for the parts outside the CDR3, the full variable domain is DTGVSQNPRHKITKRGQNVTFRCDPISEHNRLYWYRQTLGQGPEFLTYFQNEAQLEKSRLLSDRFSAERPKGSFSTLEIQRTEQGDSAMYLCASSFPGPETQYFGPGTRLLVL.

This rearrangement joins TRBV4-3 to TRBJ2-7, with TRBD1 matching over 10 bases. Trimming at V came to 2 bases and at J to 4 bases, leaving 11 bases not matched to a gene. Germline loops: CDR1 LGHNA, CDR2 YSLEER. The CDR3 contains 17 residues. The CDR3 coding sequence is TGCGCCAGCAGCCAATATCTGCCAGGGACAGGGGAATACGAGCAGTACTTC. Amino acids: CASSQYLPGTGEYEQYF.

As DNA, the CDR3 is TGTGCCAGCAGCCGGATAGTACAGGGGGCGCGGGTGGGCAATGAGCAGTTCTTC. This translates into CASSRIVQGARVGNEQFF. V usage is TRBV7-3 and J usage is TRBJ2-1, with 9 nucleotides matching TRBD1. Germline CDR1 reads SGHTA; CDR2 reads FQGTGA. CDR3 length: 18 residues. The trim removed 5 bases at V and 6 bases at J, leaving 17 bases unmatched.

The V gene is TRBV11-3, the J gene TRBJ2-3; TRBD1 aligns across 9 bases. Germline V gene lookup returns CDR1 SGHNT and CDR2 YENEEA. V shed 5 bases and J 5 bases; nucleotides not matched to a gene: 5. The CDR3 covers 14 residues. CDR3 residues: CASSTRQGVDTQYF. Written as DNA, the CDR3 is TGTGCCAGCAGCACTCGACAGGGGGTAGATACGCAGTATTTT.